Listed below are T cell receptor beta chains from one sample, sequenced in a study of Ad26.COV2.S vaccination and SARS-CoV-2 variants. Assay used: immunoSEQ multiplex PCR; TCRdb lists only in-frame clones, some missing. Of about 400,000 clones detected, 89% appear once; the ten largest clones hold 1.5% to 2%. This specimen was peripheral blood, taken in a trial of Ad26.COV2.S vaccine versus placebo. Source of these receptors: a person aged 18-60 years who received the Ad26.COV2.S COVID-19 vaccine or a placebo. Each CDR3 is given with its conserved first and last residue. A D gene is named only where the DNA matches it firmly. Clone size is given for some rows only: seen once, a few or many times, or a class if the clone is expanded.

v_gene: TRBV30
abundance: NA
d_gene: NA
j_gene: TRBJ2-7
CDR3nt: TGTGCCCGAGGGGATTCCTACGAGCAGTACTTC
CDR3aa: CARGDSYEQYF

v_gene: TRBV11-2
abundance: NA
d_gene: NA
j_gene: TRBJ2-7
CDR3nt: TGTGCCAGCAGCCTCGGACAGTTCTACGAGCAGTACTTC
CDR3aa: CASSLGQFYEQYF

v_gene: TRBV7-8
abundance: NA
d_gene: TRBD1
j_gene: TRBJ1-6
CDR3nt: TGTGCCAGCAGAGGTGGACAGGGAGATAATTCACCCCTCCACTTT
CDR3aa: CASRGGQGDNSPLHF

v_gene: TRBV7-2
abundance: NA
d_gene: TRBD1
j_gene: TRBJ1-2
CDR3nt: TGTGCCAGCAGCTCCCGCAGGGGGTATGGCTACACCTTC
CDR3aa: CASSSRRGYGYTF

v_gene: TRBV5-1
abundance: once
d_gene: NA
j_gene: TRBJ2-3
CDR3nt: TGCGCCAGCAGCTTGGCATCTACATCAGATACGCAGTATTTT
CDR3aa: CASSLASTSDTQYF

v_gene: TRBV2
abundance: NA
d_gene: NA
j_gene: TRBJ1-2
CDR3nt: TGTGCCAGCAGTGGTAGTAACTATGGCTACACCTTC
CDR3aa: CASSGSNYGYTF

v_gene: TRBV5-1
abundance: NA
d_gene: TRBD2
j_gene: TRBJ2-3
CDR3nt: TGCGCCAGCAGCTTGGTAGCAGCTAGCGGGAGAATCCCAGATACGCAGTATTTT
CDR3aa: CASSLVAASGRIPDTQYF

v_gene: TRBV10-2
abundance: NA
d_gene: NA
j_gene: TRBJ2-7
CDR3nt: TGCGCCAGCAGTGAGACGGGACGGATCTACGAGCAGTACTTC
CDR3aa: CASSETGRIYEQYF

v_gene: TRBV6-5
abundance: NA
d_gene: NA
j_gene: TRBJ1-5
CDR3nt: TGTGCCAGCAGGACAGGTTTGGGCAATCAGCCCCAGCATTTT
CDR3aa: CASRTGLGNQPQHF

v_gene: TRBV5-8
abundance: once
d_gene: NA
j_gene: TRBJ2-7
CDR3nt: TGTGCCAGCCCCAGCTGGGGTCTAGACCGTAACTACGAGCAGTACTTC
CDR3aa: CASPSWGLDRNYEQYF

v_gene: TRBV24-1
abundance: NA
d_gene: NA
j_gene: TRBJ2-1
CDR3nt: TGTGCCACACCCGGGGGACGTCCGTACAATGAGCAGTTCTTC
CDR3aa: CATPGGRPYNEQFF

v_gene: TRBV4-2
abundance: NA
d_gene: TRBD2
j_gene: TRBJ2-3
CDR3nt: TGTGCCAGCAGCCAAGAGCCTAAACTAGCGGGAGTGTATTTT
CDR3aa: CASSQEPKLAGVYF

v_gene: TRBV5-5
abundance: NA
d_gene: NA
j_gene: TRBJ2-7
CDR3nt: TGTGCCAGCAGCCGCAGGGGCTACTACGAGCAGTACTTC
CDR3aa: CASSRRGYYEQYF

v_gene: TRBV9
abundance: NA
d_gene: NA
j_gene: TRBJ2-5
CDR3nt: TGTGCCAGCAGCGCCGCCGGGACGGTGTACCAAGAGACCCAGTACTTC
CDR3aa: CASSAAGTVYQETQYF

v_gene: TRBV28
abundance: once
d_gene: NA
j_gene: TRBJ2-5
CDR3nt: TGTGCCAGCCGGACCTTTTCGGGAGAGACCCAGTACTTC
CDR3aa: CASRTFSGETQYF

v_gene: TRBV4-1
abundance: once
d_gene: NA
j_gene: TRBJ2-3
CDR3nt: TGCGCCAGCAGACTTAGCGTTCCCGAAGTATCTACGCAGTATTTT
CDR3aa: CASRLSVPEVSTQYF

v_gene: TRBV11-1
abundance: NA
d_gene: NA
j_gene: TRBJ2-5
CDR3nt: TGTGCCAGCAGCGCCACGGGGGGCCTCGTCTCCGAGACCCAGTACTTC
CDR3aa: CASSATGGLVSETQYF

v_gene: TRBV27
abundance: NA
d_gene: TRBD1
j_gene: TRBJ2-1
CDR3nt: TGTGCCAGCAGTTTAGAGGACAGGGCCTACAATGAGCAGTTCTTC
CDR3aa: CASSLEDRAYNEQFF

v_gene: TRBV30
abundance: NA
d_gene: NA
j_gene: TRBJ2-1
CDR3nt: TGTGCCTGGAGGCTGCTAGATTCCTCCTACAATGAGCAGTTCTTC
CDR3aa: CAWRLLDSSYNEQFF

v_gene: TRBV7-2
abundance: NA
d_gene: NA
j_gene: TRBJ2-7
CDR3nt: TGTGCCAGCAGCTTAAACAGGGTTTACGAGCAGTACTTC
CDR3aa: CASSLNRVYEQYF

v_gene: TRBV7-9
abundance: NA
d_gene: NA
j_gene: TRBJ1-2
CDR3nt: TGTGCCAGCAGCCCCGGGACGCAGGGCTCTAACTATGGCTACACCTTC
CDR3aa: CASSPGTQGSNYGYTF

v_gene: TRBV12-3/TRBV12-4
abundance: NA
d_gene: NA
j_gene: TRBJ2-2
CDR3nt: TGTGCCAGCAGTTTAAAACCGGCCGGGGAGCTGTTTTTT
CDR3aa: CASSLKPAGELFF

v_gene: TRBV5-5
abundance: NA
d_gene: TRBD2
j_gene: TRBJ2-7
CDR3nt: TGTGCCAGCAAAAGGGGGGTAGCGGGAAGCTACGAGCAGTACTTC
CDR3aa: CASKRGVAGSYEQYF

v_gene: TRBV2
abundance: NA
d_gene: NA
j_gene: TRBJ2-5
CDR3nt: TGTGCCAGCAACGACAGGCCCGGGGAGACCCAGTACTTC
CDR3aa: CASNDRPGETQYF

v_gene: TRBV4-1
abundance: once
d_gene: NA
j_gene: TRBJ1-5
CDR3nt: TGCGCCAGCAGCCAAGAGGGGCTTGGTAATCAGCCCCAGCATTTT
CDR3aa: CASSQEGLGNQPQHF

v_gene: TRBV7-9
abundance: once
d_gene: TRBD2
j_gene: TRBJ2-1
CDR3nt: TGTGCCAGCAGCGAACGACTAGCGACGACCTACAATGAGCAGTTCTTC
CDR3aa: CASSERLATTYNEQFF

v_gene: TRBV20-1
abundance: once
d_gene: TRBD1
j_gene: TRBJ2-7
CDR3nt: TGCAGTGCCAGTTGGACAGGAGGAGCCTACGAGCAGTACTTC
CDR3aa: CSASWTGGAYEQYF

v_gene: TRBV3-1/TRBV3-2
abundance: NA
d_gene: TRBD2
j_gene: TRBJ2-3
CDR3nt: TGTGCCAGCAGCCTACGGACGGGGGGGACAGATACGCAGTATTTT
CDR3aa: CASSLRTGGTDTQYF

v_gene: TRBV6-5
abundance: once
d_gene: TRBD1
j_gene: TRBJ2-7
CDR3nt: TGTGCCAGCAGTTTTCGACAGGGATCCTACGAGCAGTACTTC
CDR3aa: CASSFRQGSYEQYF

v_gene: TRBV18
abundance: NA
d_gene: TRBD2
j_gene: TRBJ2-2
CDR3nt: TGTGCCAGCTCGACTAGCGGGAGGACCGGGGAGCTGTTTTTT
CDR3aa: CASSTSGRTGELFF

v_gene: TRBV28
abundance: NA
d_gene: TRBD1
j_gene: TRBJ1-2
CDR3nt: TGTGCCAGCAGACTGACAGGGGTTGCTGGCTACACCTTC
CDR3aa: CASRLTGVAGYTF

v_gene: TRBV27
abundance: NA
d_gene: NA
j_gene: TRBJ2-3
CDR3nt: TGTGCCAGCACCCCCGGGGTCCGATACCGCACAGATACGCAGTATTTT
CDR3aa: CASTPGVRYRTDTQYF

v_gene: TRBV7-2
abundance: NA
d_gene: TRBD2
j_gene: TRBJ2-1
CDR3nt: TGTGCCAGCAGAAAGGGAGGGGTTGGTAATGAGCAGTTCTTC
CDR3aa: CASRKGGVGNEQFF

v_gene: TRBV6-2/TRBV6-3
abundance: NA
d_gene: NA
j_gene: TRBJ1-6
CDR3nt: TGTGCCAGCAGTTACCTGCAGGTGTATAATTCACCCCTCCACTTT
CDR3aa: CASSYLQVYNSPLHF

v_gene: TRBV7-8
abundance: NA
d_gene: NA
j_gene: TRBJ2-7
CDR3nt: TGTGCCAGCAGCTTAGTCTTAGGAATCCTTTTCTACGAGCAGTACTTC
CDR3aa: CASSLVLGILFYEQYF

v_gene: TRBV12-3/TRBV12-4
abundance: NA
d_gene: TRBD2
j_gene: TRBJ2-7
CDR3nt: TGTGCCAGTTCCCGCGGGGGGCAATACGAGCAGTACTTC
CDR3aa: CASSRGGQYEQYF

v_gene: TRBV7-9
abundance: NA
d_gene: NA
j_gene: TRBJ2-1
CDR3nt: TGTGCCAGCAGCCTTAGCAGGAGCAATGAGCAGTTCTTC
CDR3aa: CASSLSRSNEQFF

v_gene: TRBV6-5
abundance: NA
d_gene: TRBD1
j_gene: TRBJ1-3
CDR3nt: TGTGCCAGCAGTCCAGACAGGGCTGGAAACACCATATATTTT
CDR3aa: CASSPDRAGNTIYF

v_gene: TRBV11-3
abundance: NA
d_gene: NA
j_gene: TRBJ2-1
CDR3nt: TGTGCCAGCAGCTTACAGGGGTCCGATGAGCAGTTCTTC
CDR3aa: CASSLQGSDEQFF

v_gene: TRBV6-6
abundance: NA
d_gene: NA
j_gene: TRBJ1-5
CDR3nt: TGTGCCAGCACCGACCCAGGGGTGGGTCAGCCCCAGCATTTT
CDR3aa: CASTDPGVGQPQHF

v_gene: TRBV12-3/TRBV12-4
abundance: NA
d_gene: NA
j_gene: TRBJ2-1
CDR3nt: TGTGCCAGCGGGACTCTTTCCTACAATGAGCAGTTCTTC
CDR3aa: CASGTLSYNEQFF

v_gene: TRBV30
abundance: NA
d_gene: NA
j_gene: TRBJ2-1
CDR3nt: TGTGCCTGGAGCGCGGTGGGTGAGCAGTTCTTC
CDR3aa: CAWSAVGEQFF

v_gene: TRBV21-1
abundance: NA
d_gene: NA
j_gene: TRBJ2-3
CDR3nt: TGTGCCAGCAGCGGGGGGGGTAGCTGGGCCTCTAGCACAGATACGCAGTATTTT
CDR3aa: CASSGGGSWASSTDTQYF

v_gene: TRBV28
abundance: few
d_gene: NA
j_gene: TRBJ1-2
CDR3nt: TGTGCCAGCAGTTTGGGGGGGGATAACTATGGCTACACCTTC
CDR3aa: CASSLGGDNYGYTF

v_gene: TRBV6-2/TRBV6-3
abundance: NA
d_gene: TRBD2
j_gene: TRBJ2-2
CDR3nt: TGTGCCAGCAGTTACTCGGGACTAGCGGGAACCGGGGAGCTGTTTTTT
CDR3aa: CASSYSGLAGTGELFF

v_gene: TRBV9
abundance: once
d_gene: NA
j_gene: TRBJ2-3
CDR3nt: TGTGCCAGCAGCGTAGCGGAAGTCGTAGATACGCAGTATTTT
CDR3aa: CASSVAEVVDTQYF